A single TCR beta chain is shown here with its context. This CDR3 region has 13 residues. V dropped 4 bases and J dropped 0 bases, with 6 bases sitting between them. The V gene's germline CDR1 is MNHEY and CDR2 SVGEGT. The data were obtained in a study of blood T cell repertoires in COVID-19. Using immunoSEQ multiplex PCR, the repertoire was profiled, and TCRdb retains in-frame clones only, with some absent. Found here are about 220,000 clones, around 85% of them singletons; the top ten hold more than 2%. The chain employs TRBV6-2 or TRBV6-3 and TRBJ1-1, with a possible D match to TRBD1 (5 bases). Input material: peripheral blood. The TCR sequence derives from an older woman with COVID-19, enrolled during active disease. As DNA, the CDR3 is TGTGCCAGCAGTTCGACAGTGAACACTGAAGCTTTCTTT. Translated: CASSSTVNTEAFF.